The clone carrying this TCR beta chain turned up a few times. Its antigen remains unidentified. The data are from a study of shared clonotypes between healthy human individuals. As for the study in general: CD4 naive and CD4 memory each took three plates per donor, while CD8 naive took two and CD8 memory one. The study's findings and limits: The generation probabilities recorded for non-shared clonotypes fell below those of clonotypes shared by all four donors.

It was into CD45RA+ naive and CD45RA-negative memory subsets that the CD4+ cells were split. The CDR3 consists of 16 residues. V was pared by 8 bases and J by 2 bases, with 18 bases between. The germline gives CDR1 LNHNV, CDR2 YYDKDF (reference sequence). Assay used: immunoSEQ multiplex PCR; TCRdb lists only in-frame clones, some missing. The sample records about 1 million clones, approximately 70% being singletons. The sequence derives from a man aged 18 to 29 in good health. The chain links TRBV15 to TRBJ1-4; no clear D. Sequencing used memory CD4+ T cells sorted from blood. Subset noted: CD45RA-negative fraction. The CDR3 sequence: CATHAWSGKTNEKLFF. The CDR3 bases are TGTGCCACCCACGCCTGGTCGGGCAAGACTAATGAAAAACTGTTTTTT. The entire variable domain, with the rest obtained from reference TRBV15 and TRBJ1-4, is as follows: DAMVIQNPRYQVTQFGKPVTLSCSQTLNHNVMYWYQQKSSQAPKLLFHYYDKDFNNEADTPDNFQSRRPNTSFCFLDIRSPGLGDTAMYLCATHAWSGKTNEKLFFGSGTQLSVL.